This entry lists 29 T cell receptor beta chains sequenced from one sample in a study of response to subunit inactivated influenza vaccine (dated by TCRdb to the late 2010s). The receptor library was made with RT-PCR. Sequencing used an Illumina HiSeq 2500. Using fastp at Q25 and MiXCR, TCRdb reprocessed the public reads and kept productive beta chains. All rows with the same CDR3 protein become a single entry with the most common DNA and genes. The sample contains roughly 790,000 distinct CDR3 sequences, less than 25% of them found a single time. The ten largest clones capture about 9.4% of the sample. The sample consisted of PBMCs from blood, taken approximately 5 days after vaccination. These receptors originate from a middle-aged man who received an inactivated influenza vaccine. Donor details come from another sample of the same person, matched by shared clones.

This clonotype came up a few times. DNA for the CDR3: TGTGCCAGCAGTAAAACTAGCGGATGGGAGACCCAGTACTTC. It yields the protein CASSKTSGWETQYF. This sequence joins TRBV6-1 and TRBJ2-5; 8 bases are a match to TRBD2. Germline V gene data show CDR1 as MNHNS and CDR2 as SASEGT. V dropped 5 bases and J dropped 5; count of bases not matched to a gene: 7. The CDR3 totals 14 residues.

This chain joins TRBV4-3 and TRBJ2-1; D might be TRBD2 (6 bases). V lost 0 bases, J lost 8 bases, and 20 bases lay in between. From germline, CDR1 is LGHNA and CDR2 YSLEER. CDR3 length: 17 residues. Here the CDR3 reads CASSQDSTGAFLDEQFF. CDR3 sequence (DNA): TGCGCCAGCAGCCAAGATAGTACGGGAGCATTTTTGGATGAGCAGTTCTTC.

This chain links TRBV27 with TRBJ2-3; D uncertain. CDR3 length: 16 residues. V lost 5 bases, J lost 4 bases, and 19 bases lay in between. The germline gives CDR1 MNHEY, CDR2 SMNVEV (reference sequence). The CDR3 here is CASSLLGLSLADTQYF. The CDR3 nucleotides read TGTGCCAGCAGTCTCTTAGGGTTGAGCCTCGCAGATACGCAGTATTTT.

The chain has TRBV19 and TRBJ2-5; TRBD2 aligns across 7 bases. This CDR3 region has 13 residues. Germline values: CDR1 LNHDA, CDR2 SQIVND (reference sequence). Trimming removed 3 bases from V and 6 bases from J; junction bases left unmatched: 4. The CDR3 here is CASSIGSGKTQYF. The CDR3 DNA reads TGTGCCAGTAGTATCGGGAGCGGGAAGACCCAGTACTTC. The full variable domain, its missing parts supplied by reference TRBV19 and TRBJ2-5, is DGGITQSPKYLFRKEGQNVTLSCEQNLNHDAMYWYRQDPGQGLRLIYYSQIVNDFQKGDIAEGYSVSREKKESFPLTVTSAQKNPTAFYLCASSIGSGKTQYFGPGTRLLVL.

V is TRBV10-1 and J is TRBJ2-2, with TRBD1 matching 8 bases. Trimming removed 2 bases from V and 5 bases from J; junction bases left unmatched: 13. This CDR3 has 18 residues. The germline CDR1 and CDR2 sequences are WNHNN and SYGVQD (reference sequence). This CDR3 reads CASSEGPSWDRRTGELFF. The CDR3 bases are TGCGCCAGCAGTGAGGGGCCCTCCTGGGACAGGAGGACCGGGGAGCTGTTTTTT.

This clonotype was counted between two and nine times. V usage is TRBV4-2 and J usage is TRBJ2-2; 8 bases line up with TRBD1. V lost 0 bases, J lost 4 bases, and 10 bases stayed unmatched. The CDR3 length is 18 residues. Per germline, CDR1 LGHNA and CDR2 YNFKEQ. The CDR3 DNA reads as TGTGCCAGCAGCCAAGATAATGTGGGGACAGGATTCACCGGGGAGCTGTTTTTT. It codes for CASSQDNVGTGFTGELFF.

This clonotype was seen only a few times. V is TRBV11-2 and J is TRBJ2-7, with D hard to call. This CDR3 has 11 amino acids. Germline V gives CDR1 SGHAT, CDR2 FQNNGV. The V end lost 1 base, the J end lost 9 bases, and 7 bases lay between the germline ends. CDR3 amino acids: CASSLGNVQYF. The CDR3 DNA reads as TGTGCCAGCAGCTTAGGGAATGTGCAGTACTTC.

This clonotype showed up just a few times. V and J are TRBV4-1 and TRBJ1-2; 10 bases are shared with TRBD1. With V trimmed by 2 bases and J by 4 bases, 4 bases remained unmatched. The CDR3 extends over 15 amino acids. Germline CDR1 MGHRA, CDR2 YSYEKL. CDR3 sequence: CASSQKTGGSYGYTF. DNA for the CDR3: TGCGCCAGCAGCCAAAAGACAGGGGGCTCCTATGGCTACACCTTC.

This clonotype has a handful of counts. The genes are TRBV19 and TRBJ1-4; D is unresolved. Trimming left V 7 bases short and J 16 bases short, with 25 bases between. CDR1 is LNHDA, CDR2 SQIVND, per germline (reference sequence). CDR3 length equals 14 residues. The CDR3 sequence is CASTKGTSVPVTFF. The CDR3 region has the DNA TGTGCCAGTACTAAAGGCACGTCGGTCCCGGTTACGTTTTTT.

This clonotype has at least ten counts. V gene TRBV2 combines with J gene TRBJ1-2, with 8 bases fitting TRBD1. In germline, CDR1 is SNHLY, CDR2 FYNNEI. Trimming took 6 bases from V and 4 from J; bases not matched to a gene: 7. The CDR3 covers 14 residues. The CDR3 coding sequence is TGTGCCAGCAGGATGGGACAGGCGACCTATGGCTACACCTTC. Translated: CASRMGQATYGYTF. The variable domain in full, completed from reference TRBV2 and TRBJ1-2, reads EPEVTQTPSHQVTQMGQEVILRCVPISNHLYFYWYRQILGQKVEFLVSFYNNEISEKSEIFDDQFSVERPDGSNFTLKIRSTKLEDSAMYFCASRMGQATYGYTFGSGTRLTVV.

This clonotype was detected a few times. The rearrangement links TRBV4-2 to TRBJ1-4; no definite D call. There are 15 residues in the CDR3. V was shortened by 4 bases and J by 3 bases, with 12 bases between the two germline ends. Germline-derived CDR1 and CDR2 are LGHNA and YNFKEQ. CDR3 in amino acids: CASSLGREPNEKLFF. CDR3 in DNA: TGTGCCAGCAGCCTCGGGAGGGAACCTAATGAAAAACTGTTTTTT.

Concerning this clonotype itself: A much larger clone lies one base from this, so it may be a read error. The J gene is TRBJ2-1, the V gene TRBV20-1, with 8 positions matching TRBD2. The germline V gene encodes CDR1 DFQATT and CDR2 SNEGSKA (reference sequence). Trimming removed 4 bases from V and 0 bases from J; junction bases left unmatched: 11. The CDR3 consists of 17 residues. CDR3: CSATDLRRGVSYNEQFF. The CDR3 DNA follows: TGCAGTGCTACAGATCTAAGGCGGGGGGTCTCCTACAATGAGCAGTTCTTC.

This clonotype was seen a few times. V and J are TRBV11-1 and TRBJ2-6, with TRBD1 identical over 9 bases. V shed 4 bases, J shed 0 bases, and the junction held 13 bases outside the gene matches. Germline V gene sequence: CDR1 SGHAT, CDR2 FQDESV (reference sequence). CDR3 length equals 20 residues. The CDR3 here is CASSSTLLRDRVSGANVLTF. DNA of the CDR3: TGTGCCAGCAGCTCGACTCTTCTCCGGGACAGGGTCTCTGGGGCCAACGTCCTGACTTTC. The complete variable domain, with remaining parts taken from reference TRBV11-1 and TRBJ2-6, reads EAEVAQSPRYKITEKSQAVAFWCDPISGHATLYWYRQILGQGPELLVQFQDESVVDDSQLPKDRFSAERLKGVDSTLKIQPAELGDSAMYLCASSSTLLRDRVSGANVLTFGAGSRLTVL.

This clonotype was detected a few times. CDR3 residues: CASGDRFDTEAFF. As DNA, the CDR3 is TGTGCCAGCGGGGACAGATTCGACACTGAAGCTTTCTTT. The chain has TRBV6-2 or TRBV6-3 and TRBJ1-1, with 7 nucleotides matching TRBD1. The trim removed 8 bases at V and 3 bases at J, leaving 6 bases unmatched. The CDR3 length is 13 residues. Germline V CDR1 and CDR2: MNHEY, SVGEGT.

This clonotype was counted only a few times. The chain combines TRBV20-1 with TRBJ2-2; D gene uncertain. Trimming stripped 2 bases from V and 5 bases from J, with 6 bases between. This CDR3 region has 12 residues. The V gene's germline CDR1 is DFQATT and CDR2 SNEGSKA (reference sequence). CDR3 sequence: CSARRATGELFF. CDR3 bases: TGCAGTGCTAGACGGGCAACCGGGGAGCTGTTTTTT.

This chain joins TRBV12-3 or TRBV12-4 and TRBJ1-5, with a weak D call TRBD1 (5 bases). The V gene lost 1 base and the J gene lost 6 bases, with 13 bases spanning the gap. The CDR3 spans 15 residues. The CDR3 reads CASSLDRGDGQPQHF. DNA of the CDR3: TGTGCCAGCAGTTTAGATCGGGGGGACGGTCAGCCCCAGCATTTT.

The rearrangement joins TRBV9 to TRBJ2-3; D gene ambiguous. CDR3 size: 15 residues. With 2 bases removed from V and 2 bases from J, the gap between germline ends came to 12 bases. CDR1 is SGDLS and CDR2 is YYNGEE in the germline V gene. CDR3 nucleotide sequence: TGTGCCAGCAGCGTCAGCGCCGAACCCACAGATACGCAGTATTTT. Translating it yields CASSVSAEPTDTQYF.

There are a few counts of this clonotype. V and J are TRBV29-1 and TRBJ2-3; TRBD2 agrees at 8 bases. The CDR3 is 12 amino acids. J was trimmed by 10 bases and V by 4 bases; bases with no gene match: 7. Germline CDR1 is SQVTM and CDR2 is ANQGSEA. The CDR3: CSVGGLEVPQYF. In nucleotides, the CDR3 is TGCAGCGTTGGGGGACTAGAGGTACCGCAGTATTTT.

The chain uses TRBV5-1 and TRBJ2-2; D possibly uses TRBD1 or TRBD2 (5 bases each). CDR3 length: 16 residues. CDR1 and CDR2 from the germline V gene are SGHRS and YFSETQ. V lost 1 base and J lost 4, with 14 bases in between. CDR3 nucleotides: TGCGCCAGCAGCTTGAATATAGGGACCAGCACCGGGGAGCTGTTTTTT. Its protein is CASSLNIGTSTGELFF.

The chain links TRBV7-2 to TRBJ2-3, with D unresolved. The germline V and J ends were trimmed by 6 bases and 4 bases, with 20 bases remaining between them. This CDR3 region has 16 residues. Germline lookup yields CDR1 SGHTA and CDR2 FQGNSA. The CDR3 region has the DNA TGTGCCAGCAGGCAAGCTACTGCTCTGTCCGCAGATACGCAGTATTTT. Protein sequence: CASRQATALSADTQYF.

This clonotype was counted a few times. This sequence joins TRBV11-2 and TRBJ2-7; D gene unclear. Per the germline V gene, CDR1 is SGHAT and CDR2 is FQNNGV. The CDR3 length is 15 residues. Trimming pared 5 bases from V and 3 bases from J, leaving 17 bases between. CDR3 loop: CASSRPADGRYEQYF. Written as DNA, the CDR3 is TGTGCCAGCAGCCGGCCCGCGGACGGTCGCTACGAGCAGTACTTC.

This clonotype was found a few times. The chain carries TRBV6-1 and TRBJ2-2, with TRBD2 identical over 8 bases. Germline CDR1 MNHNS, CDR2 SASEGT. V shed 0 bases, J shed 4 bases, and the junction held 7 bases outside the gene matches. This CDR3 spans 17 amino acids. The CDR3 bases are TGTGCCAGCAGTGAAGCGCGGGGGGCCCTAGGCACCGGGGAGCTGTTTTTT. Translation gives CASSEARGALGTGELFF.

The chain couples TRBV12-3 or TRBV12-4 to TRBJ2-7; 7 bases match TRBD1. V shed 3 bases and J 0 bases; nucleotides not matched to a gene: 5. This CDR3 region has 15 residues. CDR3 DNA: TGTGCCAGCAGTTTGAGGGGGCGAGGCTCCTACGAGCAGTACTTC. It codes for CASSLRGRGSYEQYF.

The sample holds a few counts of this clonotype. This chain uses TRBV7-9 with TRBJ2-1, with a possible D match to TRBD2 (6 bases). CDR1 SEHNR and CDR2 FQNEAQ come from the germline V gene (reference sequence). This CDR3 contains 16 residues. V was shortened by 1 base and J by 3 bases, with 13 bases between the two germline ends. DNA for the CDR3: TGTGCCAGCAGCTTAGATCGGAGGGCCCTCTACAATGAGCAGTTCTTC. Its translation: CASSLDRRALYNEQFF.

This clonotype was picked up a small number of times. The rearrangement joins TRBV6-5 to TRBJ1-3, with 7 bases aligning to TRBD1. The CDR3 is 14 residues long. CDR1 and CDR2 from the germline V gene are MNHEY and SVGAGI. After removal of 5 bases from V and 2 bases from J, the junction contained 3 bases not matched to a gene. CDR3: CASSNRGAGNTIYF. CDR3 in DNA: TGTGCCAGCAGTAACAGGGGTGCTGGAAACACCATATATTTT.

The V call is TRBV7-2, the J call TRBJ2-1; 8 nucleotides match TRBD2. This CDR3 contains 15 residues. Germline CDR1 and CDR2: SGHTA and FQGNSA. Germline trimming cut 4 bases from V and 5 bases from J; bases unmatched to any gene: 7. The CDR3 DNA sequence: TGTGCCAGCAGCTATGAAGCGGGAGACCACAATGAGCAGTTCTTC. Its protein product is CASSYEAGDHNEQFF.

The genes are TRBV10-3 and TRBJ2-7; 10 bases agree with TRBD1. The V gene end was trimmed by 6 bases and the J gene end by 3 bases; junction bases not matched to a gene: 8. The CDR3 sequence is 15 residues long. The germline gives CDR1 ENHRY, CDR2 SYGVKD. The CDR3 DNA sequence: TGTGCCATCAGCGGTCCCGACAGGGGGCTCTACGAGCAGTACTTC. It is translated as CAISGPDRGLYEQYF.

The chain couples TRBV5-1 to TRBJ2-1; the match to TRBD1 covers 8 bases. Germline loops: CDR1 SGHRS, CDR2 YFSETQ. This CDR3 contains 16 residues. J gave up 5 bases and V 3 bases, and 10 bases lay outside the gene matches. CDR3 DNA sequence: TGCGCCAGCAGCTACCCAACAGGGGGATTAGACAATGAGCAGTTCTTC. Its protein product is CASSYPTGGLDNEQFF.

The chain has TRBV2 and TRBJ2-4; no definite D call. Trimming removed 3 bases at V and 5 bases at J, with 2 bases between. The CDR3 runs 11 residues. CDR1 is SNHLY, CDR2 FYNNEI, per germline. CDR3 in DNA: TGTGCCAGCAGTGATCAAAACATTCAGTACTTC. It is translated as CASSDQNIQYF. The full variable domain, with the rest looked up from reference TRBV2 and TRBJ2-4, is EPEVTQTPSHQVTQMGQEVILRCVPISNHLYFYWYRQILGQKVEFLVSFYNNEISEKSEIFDDQFSVERPDGSNFTLKIRSTKLEDSAMYFCASSDQNIQYFGAGTRLSVL.